Described below is a single TCR beta chain sequence and its context. In the study's own analysis: Amplification of reference gene primers was used by the study to estimate nucleated cell counts. Sequenced by immunoSEQ multiplex PCR; TCRdb stores in-frame clones only, minus some. V and J calls and clone size follow that table, whereas D and trimming were derived from the DNA. The repertoire consists of under 150,000 clones, with approximately 80% occurring once and the leading ten covering roughly 4.7%. This entry comes from a study of blood T cell repertoires in COVID-19. Study-level information: The United States, Italy and Spain provided the acute and convalescent COVID-19 samples. T cells, B-cell-depleted T cells, or PBMCs provided the cDNA or gDNA that served as material.

V lost 6 bases to trimming and J lost 0 bases; unmatched junction nucleotides: 13. In germline, CDR1 is LNHDA, CDR2 SQIVND (reference sequence). The CDR3 length is 17 residues. Specimen: peripheral blood. The chain uses TRBV19 and TRBJ2-7, with TRBD1 matching over 8 bases. The sequence derives from a woman over 75 with active or convalescent COVID-19. The CDR3 DNA reads TGTGCCAGTAGCTTCCTATGGGACAGGTCTTTCTCCTACGAGCAGTACTTC. Encoded protein: CASSFLWDRSFSYEQYF.